The 31 T cell receptor beta chains presented below share a single source sample, sequenced in a study of response to subunit inactivated influenza vaccine. MiXCR was run by TCRdb on the RT-PCR reads, yielding one entry per CDR3 protein. The sample has about 700,000 distinct CDR3 sequences; over 11% are singletons. The source was PBMCs from blood, collected 14 to 15 days before vaccination. The receptor set was obtained from a man aged 50 to 59 who received an inactivated influenza vaccine.

This clonotype was observed many times. The chain joins TRBV29-1 to TRBJ2-1; 9 bases match TRBD1. The CDR3 is 12 residues long. Trimming removed 8 bases from V and 5 bases from J; junction bases left unmatched: 4. Germline CDR1 is SQVTM and CDR2 is ANQGSEA. The CDR3 protein is CSTGQGHNEQFF. The DNA of the CDR3 is TGCAGCACCGGACAGGGGCACAATGAGCAGTTCTTC.

This clonotype was detected many times. One end of the junction is discordant with germline, which a read error may explain. The rearrangement uses TRBV5-1 and TRBJ2-5; tentatively, D is TRBD1 (5 bases). Germline V gene data show CDR1 as SGHRS and CDR2 as YFSETQ. The CDR3 sequence is 14 residues long. CDR3 sequence: CASSLGAVQETQYF. In DNA form, the CDR3 reads TGTGCCAGCAGTTTAGGGGCGGTCCAAGAGACCCAGTACTTC.

This chain joins TRBV11-2 and TRBJ2-1; 7 nucleotides align to TRBD2. The CDR3 contains 13 residues. V shed 4 bases, J shed 10 bases, and the junction held 7 bases outside the gene matches. Looked up from germline, CDR1 is SGHAT and CDR2 is FQNNGV. The CDR3 protein is CASSSSPSGEQFF. DNA of the CDR3: TGTGCCAGCAGCTCTAGCCCTAGCGGAGAGCAGTTCTTC.

This clonotype has a handful of counts. This sequence joins TRBV12-3 or TRBV12-4 and TRBJ1-5; D is ambiguous. The CDR3 has 13 residues. V was clipped by 4 bases and J by 8 bases, with 12 bases between them. The CDR3 reads CASSSSISKPQHF. CDR3 DNA: TGTGCCAGCAGTTCCTCTATCTCTAAGCCCCAGCATTTT.

The V and J genes are TRBV4-3 and TRBJ2-1, with D unclear. CDR1 and CDR2 (germline): LGHNA, YSLEER. The germline V and J ends were trimmed by 1 base and 10 bases, with 11 bases remaining between them. The CDR3 runs 13 residues. The CDR3 loop is CASSQGLDLEQFF. As DNA, the CDR3 is TGCGCCAGCAGCCAAGGTTTGGACCTCGAGCAGTTCTTC.

The chain carries TRBV11-2 and TRBJ2-1; 13 bases are shared with TRBD2. Germline V gene data show CDR1 as SGHAT and CDR2 as FQNNGV. The CDR3 extends over 16 amino acids. The ends lost 4 bases at V and 1 base at J; junction bases unmatched: 1. The CDR3 sequence is CASSSLAGGSYNEQFF. As DNA, the CDR3 is TGTGCCAGCAGCTCACTAGCGGGAGGGTCCTACAATGAGCAGTTCTTC.

This clonotype has more than one count but fewer than ten. The chain joins TRBV6-2 or TRBV6-3 to TRBJ1-2; 9 nucleotides align to TRBD1. V lost 6 bases to trimming and J lost 4 bases; unmatched junction nucleotides: 6. CDR1 and CDR2 from the germline V gene are MNHEY and SVGEGT. The CDR3 has 14 amino acids. The CDR3: CASRSGQGTYGYTF. For the CDR3, the DNA is TGTGCCAGCAGATCCGGACAGGGGACCTATGGCTACACCTTC.

This CDR3 reads CASSPSSSSALSSYEQYF. The CDR3 coding sequence is TGTGCCAGCAGTCCGTCCTCCTCTAGCGCCTTAAGCTCCTACGAGCAGTACTTC. The V call is TRBV12-3 or TRBV12-4, the J call TRBJ2-7, with D possibly matching TRBD2 (6 bases). The CDR3 sequence is 18 residues long. The germline V and J ends were trimmed by 5 bases and 0 bases, with 23 bases remaining between them.

This rearrangement joins TRBV20-1 to TRBJ2-5; perhaps TRBD1 as D (6 bases). This CDR3 is built from 14 residues. V lost 1 base and J lost 5, with 14 bases in between. Germline CDR1 DFQATT, CDR2 SNEGSKA (reference sequence). CDR3 sequence: CSARVGAGEETQYF. As DNA, the CDR3 is TGCAGTGCTAGAGTGGGGGCAGGGGAGGAGACCCAGTACTTC.

This clonotype occurred a few times. The rearrangement links TRBV7-8 to TRBJ2-7; 9 bases fit TRBD1. Unmatched junction bases numbered 13, after V lost 2 bases and J lost 8 bases. CDR3 length: 16 amino acids. Germline V gene lookup returns CDR1 SGHVS and CDR2 FQNEAQ. CDR3 protein: CASSLIIGTGPRKQYF. As DNA, the CDR3 is TGTGCCAGCAGCTTAATTATTGGGACAGGGCCGAGGAAGCAGTACTTC. The whole variable domain, remainder taken from reference TRBV7-8 and TRBJ2-7, is GAGVSQSPRYKVAKRGQDVALRCDPISGHVSLFWYQQALGQGPEFLTYFQNEAQLDKSGLPSDRFFAERPEGSVSTLKIQRTQQEDSAVYLCASSLIIGTGPRKQYFGPGTRLTVT.

There are a few counts of this clonotype. V is TRBV6-4 and J is TRBJ2-3; D is undetermined. The CDR3 spans 13 residues. Germline-derived CDR1 and CDR2 are MRHNA and SNTAGT. The V gene lost 2 bases and the J gene lost 6 bases, with 9 bases spanning the gap. The CDR3 loop reads CASSDLPGDTQYF. CDR3 DNA: TGTGCCAGCAGTGACCTGCCCGGGGATACGCAGTATTTT.

This clonotype was counted many times. The chain recombines TRBV28 with TRBJ2-2, with 9 bases aligning to TRBD2. The CDR3 has 15 amino acids. Germline assignment: CDR1 MDHEN and CDR2 SYDVKM. V dropped 3 bases and J dropped 7; count of bases not matched to a gene: 6. The CDR3, as DNA: TGTGCCAGCAGTTTCGGCGGGGGGGCGAGCGGGGAGCTGTTTTTT. Protein: CASSFGGGASGELFF.

The chain uses TRBV6-1 and TRBJ2-1; TRBD2 matches 8 bases. The CDR3 has 14 residues. In germline, CDR1 is MNHNS, CDR2 SASEGT. Losses at the gene ends were 2 bases for V and 7 bases for J; bases not matched to a gene: 4. CDR3 sequence: CASSESGGRNEQFF. The CDR3 DNA follows: TGTGCCAGCAGTGAATCGGGGGGGAGAAATGAGCAGTTCTTC.

The chain is built from TRBV4-2 and TRBJ2-4, with 9 bases identical to TRBD2. The CDR3 is 17 residues long. Germline V gives CDR1 LGHNA, CDR2 YNFKEQ. Losses at the gene ends were 4 bases for V and 2 bases for J; bases not matched to a gene: 9. The CDR3 sequence: CASSPWTSALTKNIQYF. The CDR3 DNA reads as TGTGCCAGCAGCCCATGGACTAGCGCATTGACCAAAAACATTCAGTACTTC.

This clonotype showed up just a few times. The chain joins TRBV19 to TRBJ2-1; D might be TRBD2 (5 bases). CDR3 length: 15 residues. V was shortened by 4 bases and J by 1 base, with 11 bases between the two germline ends. Germline V CDR1 and CDR2: LNHDA, SQIVND (reference sequence). The CDR3 DNA reads TGTGCCAGTAGTAGTCCGGGAAGGTCCTACAATGAGCAGTTCTTC. Residues: CASSSPGRSYNEQFF. The entire variable domain, with the rest obtained from reference TRBV19 and TRBJ2-1, is as follows: DGGITQSPKYLFRKEGQNVTLSCEQNLNHDAMYWYRQDPGQGLRLIYYSQIVNDFQKGDIAEGYSVSREKKESFPLTVTSAQKNPTAFYLCASSSPGRSYNEQFFGPGTRLTVL.

CDR3 in amino acids: CSVEWGGGTTRDTQYF. In nucleotides, the CDR3 is TGCAGCGTTGAATGGGGCGGGGGCACAACGAGAGATACGCAGTATTTT. This rearrangement joins TRBV29-1 to TRBJ2-3; D may be TRBD2 (7 bases). With 2 bases removed from V and 5 bases from J, the gap between germline ends came to 20 bases. The CDR3 has 16 residues. CDR1 SQVTM and CDR2 ANQGSEA come from the germline V gene.

This clonotype was observed a few times. The chain uses TRBV6-2 or TRBV6-3 and TRBJ2-7, with TRBD2 identical over 10 bases. Germline V gene data show CDR1 as MNHEY and CDR2 as SVGEGT. Trimming took 6 bases from V and 2 from J; bases not matched to a gene: 1. This CDR3 comprises 13 residues. The CDR3 DNA follows: TGTGCCAGCAGACTAGCGGGAACCTACGAGCAGTACTTC. It yields the protein CASRLAGTYEQYF.

This clonotype has a handful of counts. This CDR3 reads CASSVTGGLSYGYTF. The CDR3 DNA is TGCGCCAGCAGCGTGACAGGGGGCCTAAGCTATGGCTACACCTTC. The chain couples TRBV5-1 to TRBJ1-2, with TRBD1 matching over 10 bases. The CDR3 contains 15 residues. The V gene's germline CDR1 is SGHRS and CDR2 YFSETQ. With V trimmed by 4 bases and J by 4 bases, 7 bases remained unmatched.

This clonotype was observed a handful of times. The chain uses TRBV11-2 and TRBJ2-2; no clear D gene. V gave up 5 bases and J gave up 0 bases, with 19 bases separating them. Germline CDR1 reads SGHAT; CDR2 reads FQNNGV. This CDR3 region has 18 residues. The CDR3 protein is CASSPVRIRVANTGELFF. The CDR3 bases are TGTGCCAGCAGCCCGGTGCGGATACGGGTGGCGAACACCGGGGAGCTGTTTTTT.

This clonotype was picked up a small number of times. V gene TRBV7-2 combines with J gene TRBJ2-7, with D perhaps matching TRBD2 (5 bases). Germline CDR1 is SGHTA and CDR2 is FQGNSA. V lost 3 bases and J 5 bases, leaving 14 bases between the germline ends. The CDR3 is made up of 14 amino acids. CDR3 DNA sequence: TGTGCCAGCAGCTTTGATTTGCGGGTCCACGAGCAGTACTTC. It encodes CASSFDLRVHEQYF.

The chain has TRBV20-1 and TRBJ2-3; 7 nucleotides agree with TRBD1. Per germline, CDR1 DFQATT and CDR2 SNEGSKA (reference sequence). V was clipped by 2 bases and J by 0 bases; unmatched bases: 14. The CDR3 is made up of 18 amino acids. The DNA of the CDR3 is TGCAGTGCTAGATCCCCAGGTCGAGGGGGCCGAAGCACAGATACGCAGTATTTT. This gives the protein CSARSPGRGGRSTDTQYF.

The chain is built from TRBV7-9 and TRBJ2-7, with TRBD1 as a possible D gene (7 bases). This CDR3 has 14 residues. Germline CDR1 reads SEHNR; CDR2 reads FQNEAQ (reference sequence). V lost 2 bases and J 6 bases, leaving 14 bases between the germline ends. CDR3: CASSLSQGGSEQYF. In DNA, the CDR3 is TGTGCCAGCAGCTTATCCCAGGGGGGCAGCGAGCAGTACTTC.

This clonotype was picked up many times. V and J are TRBV12-3 or TRBV12-4 and TRBJ2-2; a possible D gene is TRBD2 (6 bases). The CDR3 runs to 16 residues. Trimming removed 1 base from V and 4 bases from J, with 13 bases in between. CDR3: CASSLVYGRSTGELFF. In nucleotides, the CDR3 is TGTGCCAGCAGTTTAGTCTATGGGAGGAGCACCGGGGAGCTGTTTTTT.

The chain employs TRBV3-1 and TRBJ2-5, with 12 bases fitting TRBD2. The CDR3 spans 18 residues. V was clipped by 5 bases and J by 4 bases; unmatched bases: 14. Germline values: CDR1 LGHDT, CDR2 YNNKEL (reference sequence). CDR3 loop: CASSETSGGPSRGETQYF. The CDR3 DNA is TGTGCCAGCAGCGAAACTAGCGGGGGGCCTTCACGGGGAGAGACCCAGTACTTC.

Only a few counts were recorded for this clonotype. The J gene is TRBJ1-6, the V gene TRBV11-2; 8 bases are shared with TRBD1. Looked up from germline, CDR1 is SGHAT and CDR2 is FQNNGV. The CDR3 consists of 15 residues. The ends lost 1 base at V and 14 bases at J; junction bases unmatched: 10. The CDR3 DNA sequence: TGTGCCAGCAGCTTAGGGACAGGGTTCGTAGGTACCCTCCACTTT. Its protein is CASSLGTGFVGTLHF.

The rearrangement links TRBV7-2 to TRBJ2-3; D uncertain. V lost 3 bases, J lost 6 bases, and 13 bases lay in between. The CDR3 is 14 amino acids. CDR1 and CDR2 from the germline V gene are SGHTA and FQGNSA. The CDR3 region is CASSFTTTTDTQYF. The CDR3 DNA is TGTGCCAGCAGCTTCACCACGACAACCGATACGCAGTATTTT.

This clonotype was seen many times. This chain uses TRBV20-1 with TRBJ1-4; 7 bases are shared with TRBD1. Germline-derived CDR1 and CDR2 are DFQATT and SNEGSKA (reference sequence). Trimming cost V 4 bases and J 12 bases; bases outside gene matches: 11. CDR3 length equals 13 residues. CDR3 nucleotide sequence: TGCAGTGCTAAGAGCAGGGGGGAGGTTGAACTGTTTTTT. The encoded protein is CSAKSRGEVELFF.

V gene TRBV12-3 or TRBV12-4 combines with J gene TRBJ1-1, with 9 nucleotides matching TRBD1. Trimming at V came to 6 bases and at J to 4 bases, leaving 9 bases not matched to a gene. CDR3 length equals 15 residues. DNA of the CDR3: TGTGCCAGCAGCAATAGGGACAGGGTCGGCACTGAAGCTTTCTTT. Its translation: CASSNRDRVGTEAFF.

The rearrangement joins TRBV28 to TRBJ2-5; a weak D match, TRBD1 (5 bases). Trimming shortened V by 10 bases and J by 5 bases, and 14 bases separated the two germline ends. Germline V gene sequence: CDR1 MDHEN, CDR2 SYDVKM. The CDR3 contains 12 residues. The CDR3 nucleotides read TGTGCCACGGAACAGGTTTCGGAGACCCAGTACTTC. It codes for CATEQVSETQYF.

This clonotype has more than one count but fewer than ten. The rearrangement uses TRBV28 and TRBJ2-6; 7 nucleotides line up with TRBD1. J was trimmed by 0 bases and V by 8 bases; bases with no gene match: 10. The CDR3 consists of 17 residues. The germline V gene has CDR1 MDHEN and CDR2 SYDVKM. The CDR3 region is CASRTRQGRSGANVLTF. CDR3 DNA sequence: TGTGCCAGCCGCACCCGACAGGGCCGCTCTGGGGCCAACGTCCTGACTTTC. Together with reference TRBV28 and TRBJ2-6, the CDR3 gives the full variable domain: DVKVTQSSRYLVKRTGEKVFLECVQDMDHENMFWYRQDPGLGLRLIYFSYDVKMKEKGDIPEGYSVSREKKERFSLILESASTNQTSMYLCASRTRQGRSGANVLTFGAGSRLTVL.

Written as DNA, the CDR3 is TGTGCCAGCCACCTTGGTGGCGGGGCCAACGTCCTGACTTTC. It codes for CASHLGGGANVLTF. This chain connects TRBV2 to TRBJ2-6; D is uncertain. The CDR3 extends over 14 amino acids. The germline gives CDR1 SNHLY, CDR2 FYNNEI. Between the trimmed V and J ends, which lost 8 bases and 4 bases, there was a span of 12 bases.